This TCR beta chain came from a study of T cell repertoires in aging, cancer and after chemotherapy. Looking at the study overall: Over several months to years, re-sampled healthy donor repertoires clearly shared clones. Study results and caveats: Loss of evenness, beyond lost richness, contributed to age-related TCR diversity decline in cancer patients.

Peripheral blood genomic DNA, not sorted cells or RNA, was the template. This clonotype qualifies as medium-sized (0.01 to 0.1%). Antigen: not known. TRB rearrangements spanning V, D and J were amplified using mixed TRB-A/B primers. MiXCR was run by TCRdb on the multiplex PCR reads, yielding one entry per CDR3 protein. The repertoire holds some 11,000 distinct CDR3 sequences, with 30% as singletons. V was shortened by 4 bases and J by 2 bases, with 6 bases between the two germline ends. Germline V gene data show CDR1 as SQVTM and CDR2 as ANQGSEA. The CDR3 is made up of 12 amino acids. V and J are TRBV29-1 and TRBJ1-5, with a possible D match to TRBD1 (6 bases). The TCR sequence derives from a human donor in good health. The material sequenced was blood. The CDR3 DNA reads TGCAGCGTTGGACAGGGCAATCAGCCCCAGCATTTT. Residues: CSVGQGNQPQHF. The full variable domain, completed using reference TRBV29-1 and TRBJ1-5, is SAVISQKPSRDICQRGTSLTIQCQVDSQVTMMFWYRQQPGQSLTLIATANQGSEATYESGFVIDKFPISRPNLTFSTLTVSNMSPEDSSIYLCSVGQGNQPQHFGDGTRLSIL.